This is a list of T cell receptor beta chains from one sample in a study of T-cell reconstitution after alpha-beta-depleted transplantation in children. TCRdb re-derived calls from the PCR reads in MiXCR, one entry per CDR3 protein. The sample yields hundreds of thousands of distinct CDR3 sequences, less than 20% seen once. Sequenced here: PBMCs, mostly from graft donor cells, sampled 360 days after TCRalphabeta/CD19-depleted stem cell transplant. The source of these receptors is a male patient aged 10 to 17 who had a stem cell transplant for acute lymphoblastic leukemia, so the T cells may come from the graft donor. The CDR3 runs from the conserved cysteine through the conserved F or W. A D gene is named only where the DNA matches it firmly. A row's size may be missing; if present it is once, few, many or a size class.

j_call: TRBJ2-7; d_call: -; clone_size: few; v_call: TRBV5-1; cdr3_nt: TGCGCCAGCAGCTTGGGAGTGGGGGCAGTAGACGAGCAGTACTTC; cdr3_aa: CASSLGVGAVDEQYF
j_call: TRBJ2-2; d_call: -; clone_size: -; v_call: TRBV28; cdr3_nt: TGTGCCAGCACCCCAGGGCGACTAGGGGAGCTGTTTTTT; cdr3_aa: CASTPGRLGELFF
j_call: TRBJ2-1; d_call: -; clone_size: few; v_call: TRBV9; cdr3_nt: TGTGCCAGCAGCGTACTACCTCCGGGTTACAATGAGCAGTTCTTC; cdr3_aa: CASSVLPPGYNEQFF
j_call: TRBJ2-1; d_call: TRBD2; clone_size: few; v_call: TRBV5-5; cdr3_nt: TGTGCCAGCAGCTCCGGGACTAGCGGACCCCCCTACAATGAGCAGTTCTTC; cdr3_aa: CASSSGTSGPPYNEQFF
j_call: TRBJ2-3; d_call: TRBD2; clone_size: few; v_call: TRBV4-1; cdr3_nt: TGCGCCAGCAGCCAAGTCGGCGTCAGGAGCGGGAGGGTTTCTAGCACAGATACGCAGTATTTT; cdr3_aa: CASSQVGVRSGRVSSTDTQYF
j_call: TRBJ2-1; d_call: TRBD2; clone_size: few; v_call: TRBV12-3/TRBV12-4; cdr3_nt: TGTGCCAGCATCGTAACCGGGACTAGGGACAATGAGCAGTTCTTC; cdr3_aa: CASIVTGTRDNEQFF
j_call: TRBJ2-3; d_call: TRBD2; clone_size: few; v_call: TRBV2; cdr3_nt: TGTGCCAGCAGTGAACCCCGACTAGCACCAGATACGCAGTATTTT; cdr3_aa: CASSEPRLAPDTQYF
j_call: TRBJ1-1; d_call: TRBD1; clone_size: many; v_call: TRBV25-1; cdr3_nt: TGTGCCAGCAGTGGGGGACAGGGAGGAACTGAAGCTTTCTTT; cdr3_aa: CASSGGQGGTEAFF
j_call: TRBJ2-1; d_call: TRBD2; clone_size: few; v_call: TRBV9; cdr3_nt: TGTGCCAGCAGCGCCATTCTTAGCGGGAGGGGAGGGAACTCCTACAATGAGCAGTTCTTC; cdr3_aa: CASSAILSGRGGNSYNEQFF
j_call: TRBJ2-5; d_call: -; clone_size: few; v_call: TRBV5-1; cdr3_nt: TGCGCCAGCAGGCGGGACAGTCAAGAGACCCAGTACTTC; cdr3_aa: CASRRDSQETQYF
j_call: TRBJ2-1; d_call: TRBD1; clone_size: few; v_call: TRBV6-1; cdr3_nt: TGTGCCAGCAAAGGCTGGGACAGCTACAATGAGCAGTTCTTC; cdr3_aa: CASKGWDSYNEQFF
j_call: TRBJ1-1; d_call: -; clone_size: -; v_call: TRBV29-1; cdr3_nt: TGCAGCGTTGAAGATCATGCTTTCTTT; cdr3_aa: CSVEDHAFF
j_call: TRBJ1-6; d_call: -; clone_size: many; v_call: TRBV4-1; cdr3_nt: TGCGCCAGCAGCCAATCTATTAATTCACCCCTCCACTTT; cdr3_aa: CASSQSINSPLHF
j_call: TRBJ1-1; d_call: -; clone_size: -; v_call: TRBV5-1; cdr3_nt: TGCGCCAGCAGCTTGGGTGGGGATTACACTGAAGCTTTCTTT; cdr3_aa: CASSLGGDYTEAFF
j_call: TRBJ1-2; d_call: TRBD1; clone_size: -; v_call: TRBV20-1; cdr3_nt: TGCAGTGCTCCACAGCAGGGGGTTCATGGCTACACCTTC; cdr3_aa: CSAPQQGVHGYTF
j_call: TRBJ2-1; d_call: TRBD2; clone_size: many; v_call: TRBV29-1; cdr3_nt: TGCAGCGTTGTAGGACTAGCCCTTGGTCAGTTCTTC; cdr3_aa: CSVVGLALGQFF
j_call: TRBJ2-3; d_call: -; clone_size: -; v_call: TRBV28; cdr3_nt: TGTGCCAGCAGTTCTAACCTCTCAGGGGCAGATACGCAGTATTTT; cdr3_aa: CASSSNLSGADTQYF
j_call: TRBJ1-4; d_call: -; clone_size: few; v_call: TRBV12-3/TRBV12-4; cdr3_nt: TGTGCCAGCAGTTTTAAACAGGGTATCGGAAAACTGTTTTTT; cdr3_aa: CASSFKQGIGKLFF
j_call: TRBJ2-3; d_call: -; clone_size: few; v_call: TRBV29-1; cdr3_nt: TGCAGCGTTGGGAAGGAGGCCTGGGAGGAACCCACAGATACGCAGTATTTT; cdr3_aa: CSVGKEAWEEPTDTQYF
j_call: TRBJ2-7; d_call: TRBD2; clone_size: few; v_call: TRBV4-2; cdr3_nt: TGTGCCAGCAGCCCCGGGACTAGCGGGACGCCCTACGAGCAGTACTTC; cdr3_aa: CASSPGTSGTPYEQYF
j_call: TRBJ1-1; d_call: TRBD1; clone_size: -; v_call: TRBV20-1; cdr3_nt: TGCAGTGCCATACAGGGGATCGGCACTGAAGCTTTCTTT; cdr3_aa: CSAIQGIGTEAFF
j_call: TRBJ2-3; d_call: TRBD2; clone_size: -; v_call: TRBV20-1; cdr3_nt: TGCAGTGCGTCAATACTAGCGGGAGGAACAGATACGCAGTATTTT; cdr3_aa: CSASILAGGTDTQYF
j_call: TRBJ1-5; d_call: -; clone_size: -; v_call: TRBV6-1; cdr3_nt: TGTGCCGCCGGGAGGGGAGGGAATCAGCCCCAGCATTTT; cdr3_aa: CAAGRGGNQPQHF
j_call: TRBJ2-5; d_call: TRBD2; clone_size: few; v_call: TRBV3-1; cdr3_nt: TGTGCCAGCAGCCAAGGCGAAGCGGGAGGGCCCAGGGAGACCCAGTACTTC; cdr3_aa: CASSQGEAGGPRETQYF
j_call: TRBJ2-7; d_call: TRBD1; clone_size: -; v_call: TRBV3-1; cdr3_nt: TGTGCCAGCAGCCAAGCGGACAGGGTATCCTACGAGCAGTACTTC; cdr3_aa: CASSQADRVSYEQYF
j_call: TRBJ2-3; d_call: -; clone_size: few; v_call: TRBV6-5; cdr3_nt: TGTGCCAGCAGTTACTCTTCGAGTACCGGCACAGATACGCAGTATTTT; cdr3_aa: CASSYSSSTGTDTQYF
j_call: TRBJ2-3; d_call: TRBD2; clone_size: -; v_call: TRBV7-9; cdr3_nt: TGTGCCAGCAGCTTAGCGTGGCGGGAGGGATACACAGATACGCAGTATTTT; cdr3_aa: CASSLAWREGYTDTQYF
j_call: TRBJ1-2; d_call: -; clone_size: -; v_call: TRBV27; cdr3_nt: TGTGCCAGCAGTTCAGGGACGGCTCAAAAAGGTGGCTACACCTTC; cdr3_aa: CASSSGTAQKGGYTF
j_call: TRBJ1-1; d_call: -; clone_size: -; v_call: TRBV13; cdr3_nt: TGTGCCAGCAGCTTAGGTCCCGGGCGCACTGAAGCTTTCTTT; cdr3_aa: CASSLGPGRTEAFF
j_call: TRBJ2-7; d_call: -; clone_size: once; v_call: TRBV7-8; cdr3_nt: TGTGCCAGCAGCCATAGCCCCGGGGGAAACCCCTACGAGCAGTACTTC; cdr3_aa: CASSHSPGGNPYEQYF
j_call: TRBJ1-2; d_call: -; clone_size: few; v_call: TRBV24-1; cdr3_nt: TGTGCCACCAAGATCAGGATCGGAGCTAACTATGGCTACACCTTC; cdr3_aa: CATKIRIGANYGYTF
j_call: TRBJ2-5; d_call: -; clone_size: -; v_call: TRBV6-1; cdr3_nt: TGTGCCAGCAGTAAGCCGGGACTAGAGACCCAGTACTTC; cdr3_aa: CASSKPGLETQYF
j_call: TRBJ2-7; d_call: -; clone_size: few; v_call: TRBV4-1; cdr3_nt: TGCGCCAGCAGCCAAGCTGGCACCTACGAGCAGTACTTC; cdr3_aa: CASSQAGTYEQYF
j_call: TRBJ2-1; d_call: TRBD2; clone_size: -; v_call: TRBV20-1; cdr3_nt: TGCAGTGCTAGGACTAGCGGGAGACTAAAGCAGTTCTTC; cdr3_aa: CSARTSGRLKQFF
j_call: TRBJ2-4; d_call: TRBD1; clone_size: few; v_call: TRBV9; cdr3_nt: TGTGCCAGCAGCGGGGGACAGGGGCCTAAAGTCGCCAAAAACATTCAGTACTTC; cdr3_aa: CASSGGQGPKVAKNIQYF
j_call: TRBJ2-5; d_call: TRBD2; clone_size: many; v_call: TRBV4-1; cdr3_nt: TGCGCCAGCAGCCATTCCCTTGCGGGGGTGGAGACCCAGTACTTC; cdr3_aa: CASSHSLAGVETQYF
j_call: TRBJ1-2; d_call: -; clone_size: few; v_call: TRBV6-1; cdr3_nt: TGTGCCAGCAGTGAATGGGATCACTATGGCTACACCTTC; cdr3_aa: CASSEWDHYGYTF
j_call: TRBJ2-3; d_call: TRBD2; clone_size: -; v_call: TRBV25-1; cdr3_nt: TGTGCCAGCGGACTAGCGGGAGTAACAGATACGCAGTATTTT; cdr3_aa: CASGLAGVTDTQYF
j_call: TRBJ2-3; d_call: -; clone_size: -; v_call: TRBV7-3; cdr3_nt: TGTGCCAGCAGCTTAGTTCCCCCCAGCTCTAGCACAGATACGCAGTATTTT; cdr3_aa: CASSLVPPSSSTDTQYF
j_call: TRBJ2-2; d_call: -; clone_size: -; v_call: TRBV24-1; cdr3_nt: TGTGCCACCAGTGACCCTGACTGGTATAACACCGGGGAGCTGTTTTTT; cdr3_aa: CATSDPDWYNTGELFF
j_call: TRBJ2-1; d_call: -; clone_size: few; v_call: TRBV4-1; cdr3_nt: TGCGCCAGCAGCCCATCACCGGACACAGCATCCTACAATGAGCAGTTCTTC; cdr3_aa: CASSPSPDTASYNEQFF
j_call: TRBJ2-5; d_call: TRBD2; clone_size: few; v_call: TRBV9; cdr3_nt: TGTGCCAGCAGCGTAGCACTAGCGGGATGGGAGACCCAGTACTTC; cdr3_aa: CASSVALAGWETQYF
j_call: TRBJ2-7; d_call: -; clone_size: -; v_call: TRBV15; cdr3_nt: TGTGCCACCACCCCGGCCCCTGGGGCCTTGGGCGAGCAGTACTTC; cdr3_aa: CATTPAPGALGEQYF
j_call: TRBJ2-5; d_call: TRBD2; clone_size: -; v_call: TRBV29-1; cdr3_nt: TGCAGCCAGAGGGAGGGCCGAGTAGAGACCCAGTACTTC; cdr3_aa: CSQREGRVETQYF
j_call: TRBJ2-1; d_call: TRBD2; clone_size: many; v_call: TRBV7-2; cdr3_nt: TGTGCCAGCAGCCCCGGGACTACCAATGAGCAGTTCTTC; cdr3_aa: CASSPGTTNEQFF
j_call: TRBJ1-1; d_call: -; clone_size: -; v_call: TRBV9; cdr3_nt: TGTGCCAGCAGCGTTATGTCCACTGAAGCTTTCTTT; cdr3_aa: CASSVMSTEAFF
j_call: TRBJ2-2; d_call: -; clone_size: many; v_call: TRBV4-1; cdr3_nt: TGCGCCAGCAGGCTGGGGAACACCGGGGAGCTGTTTTTT; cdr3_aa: CASRLGNTGELFF
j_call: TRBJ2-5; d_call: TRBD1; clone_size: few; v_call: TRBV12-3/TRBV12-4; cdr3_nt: TGTGCCAGCAGTTTAAACAGGGGGGTAGGGACCCAGTACTTC; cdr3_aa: CASSLNRGVGTQYF
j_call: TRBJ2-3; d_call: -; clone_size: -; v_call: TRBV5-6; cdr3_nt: TGTGCCAGCAGCCCCTTGACCATTACCCATACGCAGTATTTT; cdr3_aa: CASSPLTITHTQYF